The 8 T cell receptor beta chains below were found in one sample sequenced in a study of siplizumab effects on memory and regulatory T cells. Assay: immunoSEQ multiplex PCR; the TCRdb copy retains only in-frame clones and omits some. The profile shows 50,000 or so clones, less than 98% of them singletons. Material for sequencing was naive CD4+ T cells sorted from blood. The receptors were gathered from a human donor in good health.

The CDR3 loop is CASGPGSGANVLTF. In DNA form, the CDR3 reads TGCGCCAGCGGCCCGGGTTCTGGGGCCAACGTCCTGACTTTC. The rearrangement uses TRBV5-1 and TRBJ2-6; D gene unclear. The V end lost 7 bases, the J end lost 1 base, and 9 bases lay between the germline ends. Germline V CDR1 and CDR2: SGHRS, YFSETQ. The CDR3 totals 14 residues. The whole variable domain, remainder taken from reference TRBV5-1 and TRBJ2-6, is KAGVTQTPRYLIKTRGQQVTLSCSPISGHRSVSWYQQTPGQGLQFLFEYFSETQRNKGNFPGRFSGRQFSNSRSEMNVSTLELGDSALYLCASGPGSGANVLTFGAGSRLTVL.

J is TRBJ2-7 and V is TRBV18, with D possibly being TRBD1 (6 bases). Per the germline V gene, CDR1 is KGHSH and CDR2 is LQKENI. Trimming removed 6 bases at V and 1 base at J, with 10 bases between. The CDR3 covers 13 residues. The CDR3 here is CASSKGESYEQYF. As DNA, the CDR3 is TGTGCCAGCTCCAAGGGGGAATCCTACGAGCAGTACTTC.

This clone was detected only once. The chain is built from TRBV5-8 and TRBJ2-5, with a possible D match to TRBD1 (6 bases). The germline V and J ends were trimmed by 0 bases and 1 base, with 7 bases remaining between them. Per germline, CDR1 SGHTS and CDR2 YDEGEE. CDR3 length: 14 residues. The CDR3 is CASSLDRAQETQYF. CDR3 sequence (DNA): TGTGCCAGCAGCTTGGACAGGGCCCAAGAGACCCAGTACTTC.

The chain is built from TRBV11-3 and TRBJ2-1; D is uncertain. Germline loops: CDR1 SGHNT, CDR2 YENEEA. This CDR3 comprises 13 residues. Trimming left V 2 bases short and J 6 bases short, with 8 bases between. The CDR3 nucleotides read TGTGCCAGCAGCTTACCCCAGTTCAATGAGCAGTTCTTC. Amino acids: CASSLPQFNEQFF.

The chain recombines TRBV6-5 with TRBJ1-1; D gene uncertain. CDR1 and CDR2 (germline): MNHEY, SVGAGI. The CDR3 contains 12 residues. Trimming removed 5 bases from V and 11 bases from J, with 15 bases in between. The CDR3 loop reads CASSDAAPGAFF. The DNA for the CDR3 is TGTGCCAGCAGTGACGCGGCTCCGGGGGCTTTCTTT.

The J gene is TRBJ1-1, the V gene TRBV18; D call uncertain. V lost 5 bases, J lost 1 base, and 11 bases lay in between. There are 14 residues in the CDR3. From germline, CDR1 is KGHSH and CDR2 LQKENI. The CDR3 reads CASSFATENTEAFF. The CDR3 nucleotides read TGTGCCAGCTCATTCGCGACGGAGAACACTGAAGCTTTCTTT.

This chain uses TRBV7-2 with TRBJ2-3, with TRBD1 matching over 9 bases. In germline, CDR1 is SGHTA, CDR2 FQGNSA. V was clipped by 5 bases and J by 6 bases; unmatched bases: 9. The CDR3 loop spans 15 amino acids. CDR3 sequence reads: CASSISGTGLDTQYF. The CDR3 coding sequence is TGTGCCAGCAGCATCTCCGGGACAGGGTTGGATACGCAGTATTTT.

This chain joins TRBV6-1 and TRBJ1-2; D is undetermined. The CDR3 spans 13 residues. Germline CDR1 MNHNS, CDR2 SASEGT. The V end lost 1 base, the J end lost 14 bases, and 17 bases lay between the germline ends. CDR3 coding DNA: TGTGCCAGCAGTGAAGGGAAGAACAGCGGCCGTACCTTC. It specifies CASSEGKNSGRTF.